These 18 T cell receptor beta chains came from one sample sequenced in a study of regulatory T cells in long-lasting Graves disease. iRepertoire HTBI primers and Arm-PCR of CDR3 regions built TCR beta libraries. In TCRdb, the multiplex PCR reads were re-called with MiXCR into one record per CDR3 protein. This table holds 400,000 to 450,000 distinct CDR3 sequences, 15% found once. Time point of the sample: newly diagnosed GD, antithyroid drugs for less than 3 months. PBMC-extracted RNA yielded the TCR library. The data were also submitted as part of a second study, on T cells in Graves' hyperthyroidism and ophthalmopathy.

Sequences were derived from peripheral blood mononuclear cells (PBMCs), sampled at new diagnosis, from a patient treated with antithyroid drugs. The receptors come from a woman aged 25 to 39 with Graves disease.

This clonotype occurred many times. V and J are TRBV6-2 or TRBV6-3 and TRBJ2-5; D is unclear. The V and J ends lost 8 bases and 1 base respectively, with 20 bases between them. The germline gives CDR1 MNHEY, CDR2 SVGEGT. This CDR3 comprises 16 residues. CDR3 coding DNA: TGTGCCAGCTGTTTGGAACCTCGGCGGACCCAAGAGACCCAGTACTTC. This encodes CASCLEPRRTQETQYF.

Comment on this clonotype: A read error may explain this, as a much larger clone is one base away. V usage is TRBV2 and J usage is TRBJ2-1; 9 bases map to TRBD2. From germline, CDR1 is SNHLY and CDR2 FYNNEI. This CDR3 has 14 amino acids. The V gene end was trimmed by 6 bases and the J gene end by 13 bases; junction bases not matched to a gene: 13. This chain's CDR3 is CASRGGRAYETQFF. In DNA form, the CDR3 reads TGTGCCAGCAGGGGCGGGAGGGCCTATGAGACCCAGTTCTTC.

This clonotype was observed many times. The genes are TRBV4-1 and TRBJ1-1; D is possibly TRBD1 (6 bases). The length of the CDR3 is 14 residues. Trimming stripped 1 base from V and 4 bases from J, with 10 bases between. The germline gives CDR1 MGHRA, CDR2 YSYEKL. CDR3 protein: CASSQVQGSTEAFF. Written as DNA, the CDR3 is TGCGCCAGCAGCCAAGTCCAGGGGAGCACTGAAGCTTTCTTT.

This rearrangement joins TRBV7-3 to TRBJ2-1, with 9 bases that match TRBD2. Looked up from germline, CDR1 is SGHTA and CDR2 is FQGTGA. V was pared by 5 bases and J by 6 bases, with 14 bases of the junction left unmatched. The CDR3 sequence is 17 residues long. CDR3 loop: CASSPIGWSGRTNEQFF. CDR3 DNA sequence: TGTGCCAGCAGCCCCATTGGGTGGAGCGGGAGGACCAATGAGCAGTTCTTC. Supplemented by reference TRBV7-3 and TRBJ2-1, the full variable domain reads GAGVSQTPSNKVTEKGKYVELRCDPISGHTALYWYRQSLGQGPEFLIYFQGTGAADDSGLPNDRFFAVRPEGSVSTLKIQRTERGDSAVYLCASSPIGWSGRTNEQFFGPGTRLTVL.

This clonotype occurred many times. V gene TRBV20-1 combines with J gene TRBJ2-7; tentatively, D is TRBD2 (5 bases). Trimming cost V 6 bases and J 2 bases, with 11 bases left between them. The length of the CDR3 is 12 residues. In germline, CDR1 is DFQATT, CDR2 SNEGSKA (reference sequence). The CDR3 DNA is TGCAGTGCGGGGAGCGGACCCTACGAGCAGTACTTC. Protein sequence: CSAGSGPYEQYF.

This clonotype was picked up many times. The rearrangement uses TRBV11-2 and TRBJ2-7, with 8 bases identical to TRBD1. V shed 3 bases and J 3 bases; nucleotides not matched to a gene: 4. CDR1 and CDR2 from the germline V gene are SGHAT and FQNNGV. This CDR3 has 14 residues. The CDR3 protein is CASSFGQGYYEQYF. DNA of the CDR3: TGTGCCAGCAGCTTCGGACAGGGTTACTACGAGCAGTACTTC.

This clonotype appeared many times. The gene calls are TRBV2 and TRBJ2-2; D tentatively fits TRBD1 or TRBD2 (5 bases each). Trimming stripped 2 bases from V and 3 bases from J, with 10 bases between. In germline, CDR1 is SNHLY, CDR2 FYNNEI. This CDR3 has 15 residues. This CDR3 is CASSEPGRDTGELFF. Here the CDR3 DNA reads TGTGCCAGCAGTGAACCGGGGCGGGACACCGGGGAGCTGTTTTTT. Combining the CDR3 with reference TRBV2 and TRBJ2-2 gives the whole variable domain EPEVTQTPSHQVTQMGQEVILRCVPISNHLYFYWYRQILGQKVEFLVSFYNNEISEKSEIFDDQFSVERPDGSNFTLKIRSTKLEDSAMYFCASSEPGRDTGELFFGEGSRLTVL.

This clonotype was counted between two and nine times. A much larger clone lies a single base off, so this may be a read error. The gene calls are TRBV6-1 and TRBJ2-7; 7 positions match TRBD1. Per germline, CDR1 MNHNS and CDR2 SASEGT. After removal of 6 bases from V and 0 bases from J, the junction contained 2 bases not matched to a gene. The CDR3 loop spans 13 amino acids. The CDR3 region is CASRGTDSYEQYF. The DNA of the CDR3 is TGTGCCAGCAGGGGGACAGACTCCTACGAGCAGTACTTC.

Worth noting for this clonotype: Relative to the germline gene, one junction end is altered; a read error may explain this. Written as DNA, the CDR3 is TGTGCCAGCAGTTTGGTAGGGGACACTGAAGCCTTCTTT. It yields the protein CASSLVGDTEAFF. The rearrangement uses TRBV28 and TRBJ1-1; TRBD1 might be the D (6 bases). The CDR3 has 13 amino acids. Germline CDR1 and CDR2: MDHEN and SYDVKM.

This sequence joins TRBV6-5 and TRBJ1-4; a possible D gene is TRBD1 (6 bases). Germline CDR1 reads MNHEY; CDR2 reads SVGAGI. The CDR3 has 15 residues. V shed 2 bases and J shed 7 bases, with 14 bases lying between them. Here the CDR3 reads CASSYLRQAPEKLFF. CDR3 bases: TGTGCCAGCAGTTACCTTCGACAGGCTCCTGAAAAACTGTTTTTT.

This clonotype was counted ten times or more. The chain is built from TRBV7-9 and TRBJ1-5; no clear D. This CDR3 has 12 residues. Germline V CDR1 and CDR2: SEHNR, FQNEAQ (reference sequence). Trimming cost V 2 bases and J 1 base, with 0 bases left between them. The CDR3 DNA sequence: TGTGCCAGCAGCTTAAGCAATCAGCCCCAGCATTTT. Translated: CASSLSNQPQHF.

This clonotype was detected ten times or more. This chain uses TRBV11-2 with TRBJ2-3; either TRBD1 or TRBD2 may fit D (5 bases each). The germline CDR1 and CDR2 sequences are SGHAT and FQNNGV. The CDR3 extends over 13 amino acids. The ends were cut back, 5 bases at V and 4 bases at J, with 10 bases in the middle. The CDR3 DNA reads as TGTGCCAGCAGCGGGGGAGTAGCAGATACGCAGTATTTT. The encoded protein is CASSGGVADTQYF.

Note on this clonotype: Just one base apart from a much larger clone, this may be a read error. The gene calls are TRBV28 and TRBJ2-3, with 13 bases lining up with TRBD2. The CDR3 is 15 amino acids. CDR1 and CDR2 (germline): MDHEN, SYDVKM. The CDR3 sequence is CASSSRLAGGDTRYF. CDR3 DNA sequence: TGTGCCAGCAGTTCCCGACTAGCGGGAGGAGATACGCGGTATTTT.

J is TRBJ1-5 and V is TRBV4-1; 10 bases match TRBD1. J gave up 0 bases and V 0 bases, and 5 bases lay outside the gene matches. Germline V gene data show CDR1 as MGHRA and CDR2 as YSYEKL. There are 18 residues in the CDR3. CDR3 DNA: TGCGCCAGCAGCCAAGATGCGGACAGGGGGGATAGCAATCAGCCCCAGCATTTT. This codes for CASSQDADRGDSNQPQHF.

This clonotype was detected a few times. The chain links TRBV12-3 or TRBV12-4 to TRBJ1-5; D is unclear. V dropped 3 bases and J dropped 0 bases, with 12 bases sitting between them. This CDR3 spans 16 amino acids. CDR3 sequence: CASSFASYISNQPQHF. The CDR3 DNA follows: TGTGCCAGCAGTTTCGCTTCATATATTAGCAATCAGCCCCAGCATTTT.

Of note for this clonotype: Because it lacks the conserved phenylalanine or tryptophan at the end, this CDR3 is likely a read error. The J gene is TRBJ1-1, the V gene TRBV6-1; 10 nucleotides align to TRBD1. The CDR3 length is 15 residues. J was trimmed by 4 bases and V by 5 bases; bases with no gene match: 7. Looked up from germline, CDR1 is MNHNS and CDR2 is SASEGT. CDR3 sequence: CASSPRQGAGTEAFL. DNA for the CDR3: TGTGCCAGCAGTCCTCGACAGGGGGCAGGCACTGAAGCTTTCCTT.

A few counts support this clonotype. The chain links TRBV9 to TRBJ2-1; 7 nucleotides line up with TRBD2. Matching the DNA end better, TRBJ2-5 makes the J call doubtful. CDR3 size: 13 residues. CDR1 and CDR2 (germline): SGDLS, YYNGEE. CDR3 residues: CASSVGGKETQYF. CDR3 DNA sequence: TGTGCCAGCAGCGTCGGGGGGAAAGAGACCCAGTACTTC.

V usage is TRBV9 and J usage is TRBJ2-5, with D unclear. The V gene lost 0 bases and the J gene lost 5 bases, with 11 bases spanning the gap. Germline CDR1 reads SGDLS; CDR2 reads YYNGEE. This CDR3 contains 14 residues. As DNA, the CDR3 is TGTGCCAGCAGCGTAGGTGGGGTAGGGGAGACCCAGTACTTC. Translating it yields CASSVGGVGETQYF.